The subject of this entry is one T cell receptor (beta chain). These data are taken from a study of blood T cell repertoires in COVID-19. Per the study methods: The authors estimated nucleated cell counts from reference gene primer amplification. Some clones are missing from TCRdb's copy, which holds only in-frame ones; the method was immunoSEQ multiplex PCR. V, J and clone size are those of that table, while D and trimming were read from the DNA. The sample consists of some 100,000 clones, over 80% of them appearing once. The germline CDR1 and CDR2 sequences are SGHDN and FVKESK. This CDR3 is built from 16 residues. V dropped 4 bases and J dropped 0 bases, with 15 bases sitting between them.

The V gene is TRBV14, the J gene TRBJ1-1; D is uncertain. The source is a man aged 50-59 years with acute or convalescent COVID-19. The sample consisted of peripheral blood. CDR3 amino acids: CASSLDFRGLNTEAFF. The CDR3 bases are TGTGCCAGCAGCCTGGACTTCCGAGGTCTGAACACTGAAGCTTTCTTT. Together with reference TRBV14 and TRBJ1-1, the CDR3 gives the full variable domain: EAGVTQFPSHSVIEKGQTVTLRCDPISGHDNLYWYRRVMGKEIKFLLHFVKESKQDESGMPNNRFLAERTGGTYSTLKVQPAELEDSGVYFCASSLDFRGLNTEAFFGQGTRLTVV.